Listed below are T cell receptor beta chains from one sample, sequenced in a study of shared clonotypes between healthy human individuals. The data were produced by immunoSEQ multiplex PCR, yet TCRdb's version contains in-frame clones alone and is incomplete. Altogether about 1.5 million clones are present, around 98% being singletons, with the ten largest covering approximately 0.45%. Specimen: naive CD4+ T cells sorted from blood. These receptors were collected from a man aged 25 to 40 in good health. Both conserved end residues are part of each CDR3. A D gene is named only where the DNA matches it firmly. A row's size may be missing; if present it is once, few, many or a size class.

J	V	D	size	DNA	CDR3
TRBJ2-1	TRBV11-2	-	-	TGTGCCAGCAGCTTAGCGTTCGCGCCCGATAGTTTGTATGAGCAGTTCTTC	CASSLAFAPDSLYEQFF
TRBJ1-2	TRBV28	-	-	TGTGCCAGCAGTCGACCATGGGGGGGCGGCTATGGCTACACCTTC	CASSRPWGGGYGYTF
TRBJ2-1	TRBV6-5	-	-	TGTGCCACCGAGACAGTCAATGAGCAGTTCTTC	CATETVNEQFF
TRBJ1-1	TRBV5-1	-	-	TGCGCCAGCAGCCCGACGGGACTTCCGACCCAAGCTTTCTTT	CASSPTGLPTQAFF
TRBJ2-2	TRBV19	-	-	TGTGCCAGTAGTATCAAACACATGAACACCGGGGAGCTGTTTTTT	CASSIKHMNTGELFF
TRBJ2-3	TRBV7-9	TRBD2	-	TGTGCCAGCAGCCGGGGACTAGCGGGGCGATACACAGATACGCAGTATTTT	CASSRGLAGRYTDTQYF
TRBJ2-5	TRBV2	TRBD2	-	TGTGCCAGCAGTTTTAGGACTAGTGGGACGCAGACCCAGTACTTC	CASSFRTSGTQTQYF
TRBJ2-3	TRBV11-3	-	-	TGTGCCAGCAGTACGGGACGCCATAGCACAGATACGCAGTATTTT	CASSTGRHSTDTQYF
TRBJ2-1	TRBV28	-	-	TGTGCCAGCAGTTTATCGGGTGCGGGTTACAATGAGCAGTTCTTC	CASSLSGAGYNEQFF
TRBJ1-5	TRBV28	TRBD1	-	TGTGCCAGCAGTCCCCGCGACAGGGAAGGTCAGCCCCAGCATTTT	CASSPRDREGQPQHF
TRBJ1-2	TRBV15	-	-	TGTGCCACCAGCAGAGAATTGCAGAACTATGGCTACACCTTC	CATSRELQNYGYTF
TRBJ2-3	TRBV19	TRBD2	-	TGTGCCAGTAGTATTACTAGCGGGATCACAGATACGCAGTATTTT	CASSITSGITDTQYF
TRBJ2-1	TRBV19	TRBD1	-	TGTGCCAGTAGTTCCGTGACAGGGCGGGTTGGTGAGCAGTTCTTC	CASSSVTGRVGEQFF
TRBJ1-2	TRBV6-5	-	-	TGTGCCAGCAGTTACAGACAGGAAAACTATGGCTACACCTTC	CASSYRQENYGYTF
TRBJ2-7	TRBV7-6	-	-	TGTGCCAGCAGCCCGACGGTCGAGCAGTACTTC	CASSPTVEQYF
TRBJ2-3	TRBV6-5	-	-	TGTGCCAGCAGTTACTCCGATTTAGGGGGGGGAGATACGCAGTATTTT	CASSYSDLGGGDTQYF
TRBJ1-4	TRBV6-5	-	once	TGTGCCAGCAGGATGACAGCCCAGGGTGAAAAACTGTTTTTT	CASRMTAQGEKLFF
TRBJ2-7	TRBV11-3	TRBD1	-	TGTGCCAGCAGCGGGAGGGACAGGGCCGACGAGCAGTACTTC	CASSGRDRADEQYF
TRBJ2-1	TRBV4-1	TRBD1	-	TGCGCCAGCAGCCAAGATCAGGGGGCATGGGATGAGCAGTTCTTC	CASSQDQGAWDEQFF
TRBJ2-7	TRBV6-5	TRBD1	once	TGTGCCAGCAGTTCCGGGACAGGCGTCCACGAGCAGTACTTC	CASSSGTGVHEQYF
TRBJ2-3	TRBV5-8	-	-	TGTGCCAGCAGCTTGGGGCGTGGGTGGACAGATACGCAGTATTTT	CASSLGRGWTDTQYF
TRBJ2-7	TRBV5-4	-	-	TGTGCCAGCAGCTTGAACAAGGGCTCCTACGAGCAGTACTTC	CASSLNKGSYEQYF
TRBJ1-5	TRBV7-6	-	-	TGTGCCAGCAGCCGGGGGGGGGCGCAGCCCCAGCATTTT	CASSRGGAQPQHF
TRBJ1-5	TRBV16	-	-	TGTGCCAGCAGCTCGGGAGACGGGGTTGGATATAGCAATCAGCCCCAGCATTTT	CASSSGDGVGYSNQPQHF
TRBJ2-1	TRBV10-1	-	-	TGCGCCAGCAGTGAGTCCCTGGGAGCTAATAATGAGCAGTTCTTC	CASSESLGANNEQFF
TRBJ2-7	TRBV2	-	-	TGTGCCAACAAACTCGACAGGCCTTACGAGCAGTACTTC	CANKLDRPYEQYF
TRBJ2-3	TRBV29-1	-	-	TGCAGCGTTGACCTCGGGGCAGATACGCAGTATTTT	CSVDLGADTQYF
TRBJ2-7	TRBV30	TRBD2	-	TGTGCCTGGAGTGGCCTAGCGGTCACCTACGAGCAGTACTTC	CAWSGLAVTYEQYF
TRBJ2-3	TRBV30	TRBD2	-	TGTGCCTGGAGGACTAGCGGGAGCAGAGATACGCAGTATTTT	CAWRTSGSRDTQYF
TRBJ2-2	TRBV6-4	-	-	TGTGCCAGCAGTGAGGGGACAAGTCTCTTTGCCGGGGAGCTGTTTTTT	CASSEGTSLFAGELFF
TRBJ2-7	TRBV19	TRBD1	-	TGTGCCAGTAGTACGCCGGGACAGAGATACTACGAGCAGTACTTC	CASSTPGQRYYEQYF
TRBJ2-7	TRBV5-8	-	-	TGTGCCAGCAGCTCTGGAAGGTGGGAGCAGTACTTC	CASSSGRWEQYF
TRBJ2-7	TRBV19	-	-	TGTGCCAGTAGCATCGAGCAGGGGATTGAGCAGTACTTC	CASSIEQGIEQYF
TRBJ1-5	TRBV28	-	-	TGTGCCAGCAGCAGGGGTCCGGGTTTCAATCAGCCCCAGCATTTT	CASSRGPGFNQPQHF
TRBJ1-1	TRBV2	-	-	TGTGCCAGCAGTAACAGGGAGGGCACTGAAGCTTTCTTT	CASSNREGTEAFF
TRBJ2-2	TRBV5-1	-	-	TGCGCCAGCAGTCCAGGGGATCGGGAGCTGTTTTTT	CASSPGDRELFF
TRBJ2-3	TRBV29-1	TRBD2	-	TGCAGCGTTGAATTAACTAGCGCTACGCAGTATTTT	CSVELTSATQYF
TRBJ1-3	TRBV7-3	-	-	TGTGCCAGCAGCCCCCGGCCAGGTGGAAACACCATATATTTT	CASSPRPGGNTIYF
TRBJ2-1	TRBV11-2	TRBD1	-	TGTGCCAGCAGCCACAGGACAGGGCTTACTACTGAGCAGTTCTTC	CASSHRTGLTTEQFF
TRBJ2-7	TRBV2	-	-	TGTGCCAGCAGTGAAGAAAGGGTCGCAGGGCACGAGCAGTACTTC	CASSEERVAGHEQYF
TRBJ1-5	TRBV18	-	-	TGTGCCAGCTCACAGACGAGCAATCAGCCCCAGCATTTT	CASSQTSNQPQHF
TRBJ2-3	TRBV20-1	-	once	TGCAGTGCTCTACCGGAAGATACGCAGTATTTT	CSALPEDTQYF
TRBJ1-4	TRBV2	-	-	TGTGCCAGCAGTGAGTCAGGGTTAACTAATGAAAAACTGTTTTTT	CASSESGLTNEKLFF
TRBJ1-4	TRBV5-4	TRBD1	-	TGTGCCAGCAGCCCGCCTCCGGGACAGGGGGGTACAACTAATGAAAAACTGTTTTTT	CASSPPPGQGGTTNEKLFF
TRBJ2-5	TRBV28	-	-	TGTGCCAGCAGTTTCTCGGGGGTAGAGACCCAGTACTTC	CASSFSGVETQYF